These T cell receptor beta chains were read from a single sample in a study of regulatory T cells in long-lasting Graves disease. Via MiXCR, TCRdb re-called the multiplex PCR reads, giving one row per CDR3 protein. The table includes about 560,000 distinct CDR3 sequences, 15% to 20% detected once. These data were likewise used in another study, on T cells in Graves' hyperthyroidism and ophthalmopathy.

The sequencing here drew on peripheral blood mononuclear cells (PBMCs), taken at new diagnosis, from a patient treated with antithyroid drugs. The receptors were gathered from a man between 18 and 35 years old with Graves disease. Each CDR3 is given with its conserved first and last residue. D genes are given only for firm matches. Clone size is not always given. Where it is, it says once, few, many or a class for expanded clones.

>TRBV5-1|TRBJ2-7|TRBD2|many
CASSSRTSRTYEQYF
TGCGCCAGCAGCTCCAGGACTAGCCGGACCTACGAGCAGTACTTC
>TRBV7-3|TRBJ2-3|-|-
CASSPSRAADTQYF
TGTGCCAGCAGCCCCTCCCGGGCAGCAGATACGCAGTATTTT
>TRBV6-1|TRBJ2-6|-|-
CASSGYSGANVLTF
TGTGCCAGCAGTGGTTACTCTGGGGCCAACGTCCTGACTTTC
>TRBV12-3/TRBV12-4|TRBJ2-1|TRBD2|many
CASTPSTSGRINEQFF
TGTGCCAGCACCCCATCCACTAGCGGGAGAATTAATGAGCAGTTCTTC
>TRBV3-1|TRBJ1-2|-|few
CASSQPLGTVNYGYTF
TGTGCCAGCAGCCAACCCTTGGGGACCGTCAACTATGGCTACACCTTC
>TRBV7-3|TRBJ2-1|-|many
CASSYGQNNEQFF
TGTGCCAGCAGTTACGGGCAGAACAATGAGCAGTTCTTC
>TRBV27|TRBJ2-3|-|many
CASIGSGTNTQYF
TGTGCCAGCATCGGATCCGGGACGAATACGCAGTATTTT
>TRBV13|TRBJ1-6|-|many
CASSSRQNHNSPLHF
TGTGCCAGCAGCTCCAGACAGAACCATAATTCACCCCTCCACTTT
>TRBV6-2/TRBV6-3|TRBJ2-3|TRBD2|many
CASSPVAGSTDTQYF
TGTGCCAGCAGCCCCGTAGCGGGAAGCACAGATACGCAGTATTTT
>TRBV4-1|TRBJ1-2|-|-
CASSQDFSYGYTF
TGCGCCAGCAGCCAAGACTTCAGCTATGGCTACACCTTC
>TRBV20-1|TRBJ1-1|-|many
CSAGTAEAFF
TGCAGTGCTGGGACGGCTGAAGCTTTCTTT
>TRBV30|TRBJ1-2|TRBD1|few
CAWSQTNRGSWTF
TGTGCCTGGAGTCAAACCAACAGGGGATCGTGGACCTTC
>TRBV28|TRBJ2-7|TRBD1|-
CASSLLGTGVEQYF
TGTGCCAGCAGTTTGCTCGGGACAGGGGTCGAGCAGTACTTC
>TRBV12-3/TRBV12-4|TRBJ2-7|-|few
CASSPYLGVEQHF
TGTGCCAGCAGTCCCTATCTAGGGGTCGAGCAGCACTTC
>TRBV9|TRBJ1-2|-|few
CASSVDGQDYGYTF
TGTGCCAGCAGCGTAGACGGGCAGGACTATGGCTACACCTTC
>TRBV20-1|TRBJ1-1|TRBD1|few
CSANSPGGWTEAFF
TGCAGTGCTAATTCTCCAGGGGGTTGGACTGAAGCTTTCTTT
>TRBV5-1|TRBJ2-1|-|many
CASSFSTTGDNEQFF
TGCGCCAGCAGCTTTAGCACGACTGGAGACAATGAGCAGTTCTTC
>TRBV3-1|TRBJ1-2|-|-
CASSHEDRYGYTF
TGTGCCAGCAGCCATGAAGACAGATACGGCTACACCTTC
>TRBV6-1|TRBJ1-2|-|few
CASRRLGSNYGYTF
TGTGCCAGCAGGAGACTGGGATCTAACTATGGCTACACCTTC
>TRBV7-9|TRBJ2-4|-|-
CASSFDEQGPIQYF
TGTGCCAGCAGCTTCGACGAACAGGGCCCCATTCAGTACTTC
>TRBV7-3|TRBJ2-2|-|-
CASSYRDFNTGELFF
TGTGCCAGCAGCTACAGGGACTTCAACACCGGGGAGCTGTTTTTT
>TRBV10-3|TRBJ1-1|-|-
CAISDMGRRAFF
TGTGCCATCAGTGATATGGGGAGGCGAGCTTTCTTT
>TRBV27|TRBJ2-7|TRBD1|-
CASSMTGGGKYF
TGTGCCAGCAGTATGACAGGGGGCGGAAAGTACTTC
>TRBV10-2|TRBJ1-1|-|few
CASSDQKNTEAFF
TGCGCCAGCAGTGATCAGAAGAACACTGAAGCTTTCTTT
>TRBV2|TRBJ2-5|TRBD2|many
CASGGKGLAGGETQYF
TGTGCCAGCGGTGGTAAAGGACTAGCGGGAGGGGAGACCCAGTACTTC
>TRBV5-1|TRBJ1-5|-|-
CASSPDPGRPDQPQHF
TGCGCCAGCAGCCCGGACCCGGGACGGCCTGATCAGCCCCAGCATTTT
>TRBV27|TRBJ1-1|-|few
CASSFQGSSVKAFF
TGTGCCAGCAGTTTCCAGGGAAGCTCCGTGAAAGCTTTCTTT
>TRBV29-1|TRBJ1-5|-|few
CSVVIRGNQPQHF
TGCAGCGTTGTAATCCGGGGGAATCAGCCCCAGCATTTT
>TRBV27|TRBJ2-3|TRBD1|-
CASSRKDRDTDTQYF
TGTGCCAGCAGTCGGAAGGACAGGGACACAGATACGCAGTATTTT
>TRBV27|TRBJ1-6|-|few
CASSVAAGESPLHF
TGTGCCAGCAGCGTAGCGGCCGGGGAGTCACCCCTCCACTTT
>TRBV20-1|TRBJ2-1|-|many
CSASKGGTYNEQFF
TGCAGTGCTTCAAAAGGGGGAACCTACAATGAGCAGTTCTTC
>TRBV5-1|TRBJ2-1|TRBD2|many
CASSLDGTSYNEQFF
TGCGCCAGCAGCTTGGATGGGACTAGCTACAATGAGCAGTTCTTC
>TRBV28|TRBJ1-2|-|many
CASSPPSRGASYTF
TGTGCCAGCAGTCCACCGTCGAGGGGCGCGTCCTACACCTTC
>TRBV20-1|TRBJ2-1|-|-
CSARTRDGVRNEQFF
TGCAGTGCTAGAACTCGGGACGGGGTGCGAAATGAGCAGTTCTTC
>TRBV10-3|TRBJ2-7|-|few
CAISEQWALEAYEQYF
TGTGCCATCAGTGAGCAATGGGCTCTGGAGGCCTACGAGCAGTACTTC
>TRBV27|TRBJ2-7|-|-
CASSHRQAPYEQYF
TGTGCCAGCAGTCATCGACAGGCCCCCTACGAGCAGTACTTC
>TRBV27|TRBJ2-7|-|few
CASSLGRSYEQHF
TGTGCCAGCAGTTTAGGGCGCTCCTACGAGCAGCACTTC
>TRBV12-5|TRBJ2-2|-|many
CASGLRQGGEPGELFF
TGTGCTAGTGGTTTGCGTCAGGGTGGGGAGCCCGGGGAGCTGTTTTTT
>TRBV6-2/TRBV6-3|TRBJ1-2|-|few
CASTGENYGYTF
TGTGCCAGCACGGGAGAGAACTATGGCTACACCTTC
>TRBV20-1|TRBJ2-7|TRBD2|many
CSARETSGRAGEQYF
TGCAGTGCTAGAGAAACTAGCGGGAGGGCTGGGGAGCAGTACTTC
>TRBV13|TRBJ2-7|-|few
CASSRRDEQYF
TGTGCCAGCAGCCGCCGTGACGAGCAGTACTTC
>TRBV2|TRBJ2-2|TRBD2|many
CASSVRLAGRNTGELFF
TGTGCCAGCAGTGTCCGACTAGCGGGAAGGAACACCGGGGAGCTGTTTTTT
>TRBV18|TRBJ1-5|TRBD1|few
CASSSGTGGSGSNQPQHF
TGTGCCAGCTCATCCGGGACAGGGGGGTCCGGGAGCAATCAGCCCCAGCATTTT
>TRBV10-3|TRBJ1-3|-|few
CAISSEGSSGNTIYF
TGTGCCATCAGCTCTGAGGGGAGCTCTGGAAACACCATATATTTT
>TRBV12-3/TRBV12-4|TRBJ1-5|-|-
CASSFLWGDNQPQHF
TGTGCCAGCAGTTTTCTTTGGGGCGACAATCAGCCCCAGCATTTT
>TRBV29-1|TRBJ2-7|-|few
CSVAGQFYEQYF
TGCAGCGTGGCCGGACAGTTTTACGAGCAGTACTTC
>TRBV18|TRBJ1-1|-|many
CASSSLRRGEGTEAFF
TGTGCCAGCTCATCCCTCCGGAGGGGAGAAGGGACTGAAGCTTTCTTT
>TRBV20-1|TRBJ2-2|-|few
CSASATVPNTGELFF
TGCAGTGCTAGCGCGACCGTTCCGAACACCGGGGAGCTGTTTTTT
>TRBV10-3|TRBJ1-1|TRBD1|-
CAIRDRVKNTEAFF
TGTGCCATCCGGGACAGGGTAAAGAACACTGAAGCTTTCTTT
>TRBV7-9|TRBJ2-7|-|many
CASSPQGQFSYEQYF
TGTGCCAGCAGCCCCCAAGGACAGTTCTCCTACGAGCAGTACTTC
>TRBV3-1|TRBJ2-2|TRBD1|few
CASSQPSTGSSTGELFF
TGTGCCAGCAGCCAGCCGTCGACAGGGTCGAGCACCGGGGAGCTGTTTTTT
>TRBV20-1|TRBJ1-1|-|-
CSAKGRRNTEAFF
TGCAGTGCTAAGGGCCGAAGAAACACTGAAGCTTTCTTT
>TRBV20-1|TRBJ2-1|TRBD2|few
CSAPGTSGDNEQFF
TGCAGTGCCCCCGGGACTAGCGGGGACAATGAGCAGTTCTTC